A selection of T cell receptor beta chains follows, all from one sample in a study of blood T cell repertoires in COVID-19. Using immunoSEQ multiplex PCR, the repertoire was profiled, and TCRdb retains in-frame clones only, with some absent. The sample has under 250,000 clones; 80% to 85% are singletons. Sequencing was carried out using peripheral blood. The receptor source for this set is a man aged 50-59 years with active or convalescent COVID-19. Each CDR3 is given with its conserved first and last residue. The order of the fields is clone size, D gene, J gene, V gene, CDR3 length, CDR3 protein, CDR3 DNA. A D gene is named only where the DNA matches it firmly. Some rows have no size entry. The others give once, few or many, or a class for an expanded clone.

NA TRBD1 TRBJ1-2 TRBV7-9 16 CASSPRGQGSNYGYTF TGTGCCAGCAGCCCTAGGGGACAGGGGTCTAACTATGGCTACACCTTC
NA NA TRBJ1-5 TRBV5-1 14 CASSLGTANQPQHF TGCGCCAGCAGCTTGGGGACAGCTAATCAGCCCCAGCATTTT
NA NA TRBJ1-2 TRBV7-8 16 CASSLVAGEGNYGYTF TGTGCCAGCAGCTTAGTTGCAGGGGAGGGTAACTATGGCTACACCTTC
few TRBD1 TRBJ1-2 TRBV12-3/TRBV12-4 13 CATRGQNNYGYTF TGTGCCACCAGGGGGCAAAACAACTATGGCTACACCTTC
NA TRBD2 TRBJ2-5 TRBV7-9 17 CASSPPYRLAVAETQYF TGTGCCAGCAGCCCCCCCTATAGACTAGCGGTCGCAGAGACCCAGTACTTC
NA NA TRBJ1-4 TRBV3-1/TRBV3-2 14 CASRPGGTNEKLFF TGTGCCAGCAGACCCGGGGGTACAAATGAAAAACTGTTTTTT
NA NA TRBJ1-6 TRBV21-1 13 CASRTTGCSPLHF TGTGCCAGCAGGACCACGGGATGTTCACCCCTCCACTTT
few NA TRBJ1-3 TRBV9 20 CASSVVAWGRPAEGGNTIYF TGTGCCAGCAGCGTAGTGGCTTGGGGGAGGCCGGCGGAAGGTGGAAACACCATATATTTT
NA TRBD1 TRBJ2-7 TRBV28 13 CASSRTGGYEQYF TGTGCCAGCAGTCGGACAGGGGGCTACGAGCAGTACTTC
NA TRBD1 TRBJ1-1 TRBV7-8 14 CASSLGTGGMEAFF TGTGCCAGCAGCTTAGGAACAGGGGGTATGGAAGCTTTCTTT
once NA TRBJ2-3 TRBV5-1 15 CASSLVRGRTDTQYF TGCGCCAGCAGCTTGGTGCGGGGGCGCACAGATACGCAGTATTTT
few NA TRBJ1-5 TRBV5-1 14 CASSLGQGTQPQHF TGCGCCAGCAGCTTGGGGCAGGGTACTCAGCCCCAGCATTTT
NA NA TRBJ2-2 TRBV2 14 CASRPGSNTGELFF TGTGCCAGCAGACCCGGGTCTAACACCGGGGAGCTGTTTTTT
NA NA TRBJ2-7 TRBV10-1 10 CAPPRGEQYF TGCGCCCCGCCCCGGGGGGAGCAGTACTTC
NA TRBD1 TRBJ1-5 TRBV2 14 CASCGQASNQPQHF TGTGCCAGCTGTGGACAGGCAAGCAATCAGCCCCAGCATTTT
NA NA TRBJ1-6 TRBV30 14 CAWSVDRKNSPLHF TGTGCCTGGAGTGTAGACAGGAAGAATTCACCCCTCCACTTT